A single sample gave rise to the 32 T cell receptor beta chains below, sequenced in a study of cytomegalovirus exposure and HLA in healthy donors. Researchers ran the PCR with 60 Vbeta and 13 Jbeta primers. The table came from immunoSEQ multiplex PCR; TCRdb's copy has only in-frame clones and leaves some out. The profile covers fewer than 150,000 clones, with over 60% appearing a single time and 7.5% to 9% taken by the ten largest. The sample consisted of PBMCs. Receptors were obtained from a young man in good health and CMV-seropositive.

CDR3 residues: CASSLRDRDQETQYF. The DNA of the CDR3 is TGTGCCAGCAGCCTCCGGGACAGGGACCAAGAGACCCAGTACTTC. V is TRBV4-2 and J is TRBJ2-5, with TRBD1 matching 9 bases. This CDR3 has 15 amino acids. V trimming: 4 bases; J trimming: 0 bases; junction bases outside the gene matches: 3. The germline V gene has CDR1 LGHNA and CDR2 YNFKEQ.

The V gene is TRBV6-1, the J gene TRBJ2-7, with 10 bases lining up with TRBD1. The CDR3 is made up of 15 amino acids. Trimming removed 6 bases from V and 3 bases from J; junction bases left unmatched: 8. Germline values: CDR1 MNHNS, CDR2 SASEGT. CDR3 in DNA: TGTGCCAGCAGCAGAGACAGGGGGCTCTTCTACGAGCAGTACTTC. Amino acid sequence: CASSRDRGLFYEQYF.

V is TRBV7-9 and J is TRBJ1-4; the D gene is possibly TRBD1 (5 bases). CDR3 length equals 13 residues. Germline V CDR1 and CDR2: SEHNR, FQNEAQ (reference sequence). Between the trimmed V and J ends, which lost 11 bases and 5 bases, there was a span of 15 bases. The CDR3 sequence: CAVTEGINEKLFF. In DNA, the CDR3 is TGTGCCGTAACGGAGGGGATAAATGAAAAACTGTTTTTT.

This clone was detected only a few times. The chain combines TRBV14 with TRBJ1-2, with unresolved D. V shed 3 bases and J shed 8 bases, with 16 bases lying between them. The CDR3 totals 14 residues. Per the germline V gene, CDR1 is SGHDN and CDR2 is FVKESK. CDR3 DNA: TGTGCCAGCAGCCAGGAGGGCGCCGAGTCCGGCTACACCTTC. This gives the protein CASSQEGAESGYTF.

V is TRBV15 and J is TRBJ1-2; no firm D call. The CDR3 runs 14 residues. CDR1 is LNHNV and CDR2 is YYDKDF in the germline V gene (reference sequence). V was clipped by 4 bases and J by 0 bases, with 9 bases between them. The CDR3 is CATSISQSNYGYTF. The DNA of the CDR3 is TGTGCCACCAGCATTTCCCAGTCTAACTATGGCTACACCTTC. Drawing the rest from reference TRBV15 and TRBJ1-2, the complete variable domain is DAMVIQNPRYQVTQFGKPVTLSCSQTLNHNVMYWYQQKSSQAPKLLFHYYDKDFNNEADTPDNFQSRRPNTSFCFLDIRSPGLGDTAMYLCATSISQSNYGYTFGSGTRLTVV.

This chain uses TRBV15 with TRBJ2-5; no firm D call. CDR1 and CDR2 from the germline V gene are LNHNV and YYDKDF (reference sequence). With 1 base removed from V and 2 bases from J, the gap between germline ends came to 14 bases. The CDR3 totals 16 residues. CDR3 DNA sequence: TGTGCCACCAGCAGAGGAAGGCAGGAAACACAAGAGACCCAGTACTTC. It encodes CATSRGRQETQETQYF. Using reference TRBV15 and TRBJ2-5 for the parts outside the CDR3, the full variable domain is DAMVIQNPRYQVTQFGKPVTLSCSQTLNHNVMYWYQQKSSQAPKLLFHYYDKDFNNEADTPDNFQSRRPNTSFCFLDIRSPGLGDTAMYLCATSRGRQETQETQYFGPGTRLLVL.

CDR3 sequence reads: CASSTGTGSLSEQYV. The DNA of the CDR3 is TGTGCCAGCAGTACGGGGACAGGGAGCCTCTCCGAGCAGTACGTC. V usage is TRBV6-5 and J usage is TRBJ2-7, with 9 bases that match TRBD1. From germline, CDR1 is MNHEY and CDR2 SVGAGI. The CDR3 is 15 residues long. The V gene end was trimmed by 5 bases and the J gene end by 6 bases; junction bases not matched to a gene: 11.

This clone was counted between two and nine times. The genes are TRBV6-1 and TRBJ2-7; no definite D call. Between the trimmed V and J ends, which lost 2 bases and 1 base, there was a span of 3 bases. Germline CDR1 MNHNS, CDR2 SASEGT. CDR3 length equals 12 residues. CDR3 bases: TGTGCCAGCAGTGAACTGTCCTACGAGCAGTACTTC. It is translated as CASSELSYEQYF.

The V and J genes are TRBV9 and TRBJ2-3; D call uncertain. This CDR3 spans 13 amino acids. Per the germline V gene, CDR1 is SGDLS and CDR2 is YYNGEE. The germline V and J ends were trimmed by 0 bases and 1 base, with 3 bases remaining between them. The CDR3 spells CASSVGGTDTQYF. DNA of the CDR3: TGTGCCAGCAGCGTAGGAGGCACAGATACGCAGTATTTT.

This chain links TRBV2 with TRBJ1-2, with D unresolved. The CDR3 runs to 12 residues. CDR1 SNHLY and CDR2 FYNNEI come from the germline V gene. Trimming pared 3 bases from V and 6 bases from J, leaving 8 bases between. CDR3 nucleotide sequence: TGTGCCAGCAGTGACAGTTTCAATGGCTACACCTTC. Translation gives CASSDSFNGYTF.

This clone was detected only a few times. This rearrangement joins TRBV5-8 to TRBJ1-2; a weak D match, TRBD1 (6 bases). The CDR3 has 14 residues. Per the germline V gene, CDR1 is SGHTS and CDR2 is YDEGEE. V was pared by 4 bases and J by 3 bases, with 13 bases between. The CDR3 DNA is TGTGCCAGCAGCCCAGTGGGGGCCTACTATGGCTACACCTTC. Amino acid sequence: CASSPVGAYYGYTF. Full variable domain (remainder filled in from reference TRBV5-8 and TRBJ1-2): EAGVTQSPTHLIKTRGQQATLRCSPISGHTSVYWYQQALGLGLQFLLWYDEGEERNRGNFPPRFSGRQFPNYSSELNVNALELEDSALYLCASSPVGAYYGYTFGSGTRLTVV.

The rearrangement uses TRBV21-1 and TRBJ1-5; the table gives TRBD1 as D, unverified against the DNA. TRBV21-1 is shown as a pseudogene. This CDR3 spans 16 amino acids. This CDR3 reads CASSKTRDRGNQPQHF. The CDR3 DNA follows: TGTGCCAGCAGTAAGACCCGGGACAGGGGCAATCAGCCCCAGCATTTT.

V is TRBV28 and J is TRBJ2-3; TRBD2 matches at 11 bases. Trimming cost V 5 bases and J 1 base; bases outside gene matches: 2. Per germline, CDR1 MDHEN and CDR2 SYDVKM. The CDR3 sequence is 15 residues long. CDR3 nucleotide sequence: TGTGCCAGCAGTGGGGGACTAGCGGGCACAGATACGCAGTATTTT. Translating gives CASSGGLAGTDTQYF. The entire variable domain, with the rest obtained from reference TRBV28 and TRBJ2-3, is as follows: DVKVTQSSRYLVKRTGEKVFLECVQDMDHENMFWYRQDPGLGLRLIYFSYDVKMKEKGDIPEGYSVSREKKERFSLILESASTNQTSMYLCASSGGLAGTDTQYFGPGTRLTVL.

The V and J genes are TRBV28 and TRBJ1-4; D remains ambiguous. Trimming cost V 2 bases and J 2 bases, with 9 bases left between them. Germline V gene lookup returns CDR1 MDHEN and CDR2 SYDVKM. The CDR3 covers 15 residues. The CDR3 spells CASSLPGSTNEKLFF. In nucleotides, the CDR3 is TGTGCCAGCAGTTTACCTGGGAGTACTAATGAAAAACTGTTTTTT.

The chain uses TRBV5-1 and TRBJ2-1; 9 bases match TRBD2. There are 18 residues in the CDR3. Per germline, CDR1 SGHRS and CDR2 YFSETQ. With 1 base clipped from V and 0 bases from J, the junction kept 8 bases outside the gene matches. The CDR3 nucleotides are TGCGCCAGCAGCTTGCTGCTAGCGGGGCAGAGCTCCTACAATGAGCAGTTCTTC. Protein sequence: CASSLLLAGQSSYNEQFF.

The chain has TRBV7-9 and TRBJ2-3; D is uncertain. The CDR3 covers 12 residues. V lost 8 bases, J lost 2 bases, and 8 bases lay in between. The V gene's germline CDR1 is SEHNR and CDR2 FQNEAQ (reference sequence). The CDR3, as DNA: TGTGCCAGCGGGCATCTCACAGATACGCAGTATTTT. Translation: CASGHLTDTQYF.

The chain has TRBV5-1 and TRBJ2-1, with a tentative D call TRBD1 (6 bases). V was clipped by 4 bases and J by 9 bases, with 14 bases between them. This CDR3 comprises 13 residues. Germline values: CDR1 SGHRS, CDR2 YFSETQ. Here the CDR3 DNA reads TGCGCCAGCAGCAGTACAGGGCACGTTGAGCAGTTCTTC. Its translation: CASSSTGHVEQFF.

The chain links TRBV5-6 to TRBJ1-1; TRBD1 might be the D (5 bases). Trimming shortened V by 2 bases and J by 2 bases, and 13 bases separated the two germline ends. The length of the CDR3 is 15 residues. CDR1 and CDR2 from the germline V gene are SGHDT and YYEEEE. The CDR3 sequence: CASSLIREFNTEAFF. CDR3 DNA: TGTGCCAGCAGCTTAATCAGGGAATTTAACACTGAAGCTTTCTTT. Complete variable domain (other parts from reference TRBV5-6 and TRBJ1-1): DAGVTQSPTHLIKTRGQQVTLRCSPKSGHDTVSWYQQALGQGPQFIFQYYEEEERQRGNFPDRFSGHQFPNYSSELNVNALLLGDSALYLCASSLIREFNTEAFFGQGTRLTVV.

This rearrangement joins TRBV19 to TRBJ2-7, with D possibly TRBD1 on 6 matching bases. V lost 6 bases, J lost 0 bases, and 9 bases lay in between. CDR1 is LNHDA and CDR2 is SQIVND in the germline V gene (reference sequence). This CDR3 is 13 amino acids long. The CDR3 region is CASSWGPSYEQYF. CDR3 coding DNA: TGTGCCAGTAGCTGGGGGCCCTCCTACGAGCAGTACTTC.

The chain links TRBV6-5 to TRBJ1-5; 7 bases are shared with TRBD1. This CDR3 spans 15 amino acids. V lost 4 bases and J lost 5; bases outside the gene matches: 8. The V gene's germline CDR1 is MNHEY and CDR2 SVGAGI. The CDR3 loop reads CASSSHEGTDQPQHF. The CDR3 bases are TGTGCCAGCAGTTCCCATGAAGGGACAGATCAGCCCCAGCATTTT.

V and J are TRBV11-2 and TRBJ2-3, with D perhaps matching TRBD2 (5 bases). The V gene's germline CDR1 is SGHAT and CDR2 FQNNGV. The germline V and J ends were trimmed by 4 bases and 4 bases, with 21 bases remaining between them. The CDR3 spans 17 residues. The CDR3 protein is CASSSSEVPNGPDTQYF. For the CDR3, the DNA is TGTGCCAGCAGCTCCTCGGAGGTCCCAAACGGCCCAGATACGCAGTATTTT.

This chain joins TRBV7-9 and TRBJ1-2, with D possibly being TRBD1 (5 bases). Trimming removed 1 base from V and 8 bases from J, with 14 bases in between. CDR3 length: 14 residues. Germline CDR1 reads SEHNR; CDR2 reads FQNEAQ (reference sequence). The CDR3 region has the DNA TGTGCCAGCAGCTTAGGTTGGAGGGGAGAAGGCTACACCTTC. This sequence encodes CASSLGWRGEGYTF.

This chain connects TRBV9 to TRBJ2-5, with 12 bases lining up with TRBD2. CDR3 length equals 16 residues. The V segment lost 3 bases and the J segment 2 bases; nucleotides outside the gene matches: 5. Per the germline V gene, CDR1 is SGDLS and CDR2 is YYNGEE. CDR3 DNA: TGTGCCAGCAGCGCCGGGGGACTAGCGGGTCAAGAGACCCAGTACTTC. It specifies CASSAGGLAGQETQYF. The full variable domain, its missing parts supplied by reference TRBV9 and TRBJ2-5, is DSGVTQTPKHLITATGQRVTLRCSPRSGDLSVYWYQQSLDQGLQFLIQYYNGEERAKGNILERFSAQQFPDLHSELNLSSLELGDSALYFCASSAGGLAGQETQYFGPGTRLLVL.

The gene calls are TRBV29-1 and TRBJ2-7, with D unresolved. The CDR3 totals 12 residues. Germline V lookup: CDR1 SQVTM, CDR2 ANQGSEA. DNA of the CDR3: TGCGGCGCCGTGTCGAACACCTACGAGCAGTACTTC. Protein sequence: CGAVSNTYEQYF.

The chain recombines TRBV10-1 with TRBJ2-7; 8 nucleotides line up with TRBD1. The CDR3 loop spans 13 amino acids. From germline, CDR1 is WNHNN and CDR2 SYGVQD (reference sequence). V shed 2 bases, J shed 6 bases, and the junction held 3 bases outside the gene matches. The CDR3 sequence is CASSEGQGGEQYF. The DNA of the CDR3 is TGCGCCAGCAGTGAGGGACAGGGTGGCGAGCAGTACTTC.

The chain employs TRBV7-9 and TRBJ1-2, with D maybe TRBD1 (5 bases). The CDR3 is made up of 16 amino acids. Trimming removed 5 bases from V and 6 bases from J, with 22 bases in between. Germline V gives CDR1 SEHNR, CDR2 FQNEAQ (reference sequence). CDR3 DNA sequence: TGTGCCAGCAGCATCACCGGAGGGGCGGGGTTCGATGGCTACACCTTC. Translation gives CASSITGGAGFDGYTF.

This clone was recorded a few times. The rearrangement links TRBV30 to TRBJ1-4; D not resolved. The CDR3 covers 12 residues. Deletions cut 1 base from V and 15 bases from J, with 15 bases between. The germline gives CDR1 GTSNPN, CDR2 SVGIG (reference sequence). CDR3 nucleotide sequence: TGTGCCTGGAGTGCGGGTCCGCGCCGGGTGTTTTTT. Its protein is CAWSAGPRRVFF.

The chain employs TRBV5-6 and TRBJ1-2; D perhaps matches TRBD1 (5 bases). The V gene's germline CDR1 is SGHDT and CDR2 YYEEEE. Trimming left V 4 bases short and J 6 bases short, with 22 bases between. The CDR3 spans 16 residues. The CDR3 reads CASSPVLGQGNNGYTF. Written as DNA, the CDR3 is TGTGCCAGCAGCCCAGTGTTAGGGCAGGGAAACAATGGCTACACCTTC.

The CDR3 DNA reads TGTGCCAGCAGCCTTACAGGGGGCGATGAGCAGTTCTTC. Its protein product is CASSLTGGDEQFF. The V gene is TRBV27, the J gene TRBJ2-1; TRBD1 matches at 9 bases. The CDR3 length is 13 residues. Germline-derived CDR1 and CDR2 are MNHEY and SMNVEV (reference sequence). Losses at the gene ends were 6 bases for V and 8 bases for J; bases not matched to a gene: 5.

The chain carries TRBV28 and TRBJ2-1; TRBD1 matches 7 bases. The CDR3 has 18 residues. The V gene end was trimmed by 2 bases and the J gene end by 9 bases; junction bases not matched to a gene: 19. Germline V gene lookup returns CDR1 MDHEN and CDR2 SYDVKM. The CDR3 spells CASSLIPAGTALRPEQFF. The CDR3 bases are TGTGCCAGCAGTTTAATCCCCGCCGGGACAGCGTTACGGCCTGAGCAGTTCTTC.

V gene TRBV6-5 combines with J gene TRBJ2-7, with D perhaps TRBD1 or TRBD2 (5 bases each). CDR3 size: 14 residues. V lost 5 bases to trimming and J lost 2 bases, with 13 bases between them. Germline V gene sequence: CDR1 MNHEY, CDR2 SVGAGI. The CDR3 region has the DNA TGTGCCAGCAGTCGATACGTGGGGGCCTACGAGCAGTACGTC. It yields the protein CASSRYVGAYEQYV.

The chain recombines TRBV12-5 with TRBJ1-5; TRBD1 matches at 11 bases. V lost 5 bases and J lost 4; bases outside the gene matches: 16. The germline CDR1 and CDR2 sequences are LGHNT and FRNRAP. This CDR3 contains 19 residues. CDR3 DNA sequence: TGTGCTAGTGGTCCCAACCCGTCCTGGACAGGGGGCGCAAATCAGCCCCAGCATTTT. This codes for CASGPNPSWTGGANQPQHF.